This T cell receptor (beta chain) derives from a study of blood T cell repertoires in COVID-19. Overall study context: Both acute and convalescent COVID-19 samples were obtained from the United States, Italy and Spain. PBMCs, B-cell-depleted T cells, or T cells provided the cDNA or gDNA that made up the material.

The CDR3 length is 16 residues. CDR1 and CDR2 (germline): KGHDR, SFDVKD. The V segment lost 1 base and the J segment 8 bases; nucleotides outside the gene matches: 10. In the source study's methods: Reference gene primers were amplified, and this amplification served to estimate nucleated cell counts. Profiling relied on immunoSEQ multiplex PCR, and the TCRdb table lists in-frame clones only, not all of them. The V and J calls and clone size are taken from that table; D and trimming were inferred from the DNA. Of about 84,000 clones in the sample, over 80% were seen once. J is TRBJ2-1 and V is TRBV24-1; 7 nucleotides match TRBD2. The sequence was collected from a woman of 80 years or more with acute or convalescent COVID-19. The sequenced material came from peripheral blood. The CDR3 DNA is TGTGCCACCAGTGATTTTCGGGCGGGAGTAGGGTATGAGCAGTTCTTC. It codes for CATSDFRAGVGYEQFF.